A single T cell receptor beta chain is shown here with its context. TCRdb fed the RT-PCR reads into MiXCR, producing one record per CDR3 protein. The sample consists of fewer than 800,000 distinct CDR3 sequences, about a sixth of them appearing once. Trimming took 7 bases from V and 3 from J, leaving 15 bases between them. In germline, CDR1 is MNHEY, CDR2 SVGEGT. The CDR3 has 15 amino acids. This record belongs to a study of response to subunit inactivated influenza vaccine. Sample: PBMCs from blood, taken 11 to 12 days after vaccination. V gene TRBV6-2 or TRBV6-3 combines with J gene TRBJ2-2; D is unclear. The sequence was obtained from a man between 45 and 60 years old who received an inactivated influenza vaccine. CDR3 amino acids: CASKAFARDTGELFF. The CDR3 nucleotides are TGTGCCAGCAAGGCCTTTGCCCGGGACACCGGGGAGCTGTTTTTT.